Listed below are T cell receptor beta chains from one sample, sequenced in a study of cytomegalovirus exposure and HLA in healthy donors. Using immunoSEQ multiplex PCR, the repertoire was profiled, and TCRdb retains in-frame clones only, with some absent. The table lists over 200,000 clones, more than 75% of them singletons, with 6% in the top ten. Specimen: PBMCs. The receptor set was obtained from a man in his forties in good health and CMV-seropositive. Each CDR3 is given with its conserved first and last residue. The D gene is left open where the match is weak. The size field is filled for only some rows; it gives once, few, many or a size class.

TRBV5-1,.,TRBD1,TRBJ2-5,CASSFRQGAGETQYF,TGCGCCAGCAGCTTTCGTCAGGGGGCGGGGGAGACCCAGTACTTC
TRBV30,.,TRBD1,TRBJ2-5,CACRTGGRQETQYF,TGTGCCTGTAGGACAGGGGGAAGGCAAGAGACCCAGTACTTC
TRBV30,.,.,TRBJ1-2,CAWSITASNYGYTF,TGTGCCTGGAGTATTACAGCTTCTAACTATGGCTACACCTTC
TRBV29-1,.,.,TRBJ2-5,CRAGERETQYF,TGCAGGGCAGGGGAGAGGGAGACCCAGTACTTC
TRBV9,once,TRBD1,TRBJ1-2,CASSAGQGAAGYTF,TGTGCCAGCAGCGCGGGACAGGGGGCAGCTGGCTACACCTTC
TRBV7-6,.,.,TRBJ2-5,CASSLVGGKPQETQYF,TGTGCCAGCAGCTTAGTGGGCGGGAAACCTCAAGAGACCCAGTACTTC
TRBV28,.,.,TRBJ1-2,CASRVDRRPSNYGYTF,TGTGCCAGCAGAGTCGACAGGAGGCCTTCTAACTATGGCTACACCTTC
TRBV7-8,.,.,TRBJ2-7,CASSLAGAVNSYEQYF,TGTGCCAGCAGCTTAGCGGGGGCAGTAAACTCCTACGAGCAGTACTTC
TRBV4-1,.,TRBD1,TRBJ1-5,CASRAGGGNQPQHF,TGCGCCAGCAGAGCAGGGGGAGGCAATCAGCCCCAGCATTTT
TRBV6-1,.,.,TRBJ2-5,CASSVTGTYQETQYF,TGTGCCAGCAGTGTCACAGGCACCTACCAAGAGACCCAGTACTTC
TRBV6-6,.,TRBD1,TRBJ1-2,CASSSRDRVPYGYTF,TGTGCCAGCAGTTCACGGGACAGGGTCCCCTATGGCTACACCTTC
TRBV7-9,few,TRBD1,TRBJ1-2,CASSPGQGYGYTF,TGTGCCAGCTCACCAGGACAGGGCTATGGCTACACCTTC
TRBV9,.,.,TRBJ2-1,CASSVGAEVPYNEQFF,TGTGCCAGCAGCGTAGGAGCGGAGGTCCCCTACAATGAGCAGTTCTTC
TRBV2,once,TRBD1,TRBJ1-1,CASSRGRITEAFF,TGTGCCAGCAGCAGGGGGCGCATCACTGAAGCTTTCTTT
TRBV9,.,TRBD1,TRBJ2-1,CASSVTQGAQFF,TGTGCCAGCAGCGTAACCCAGGGGGCGCAGTTCTTC
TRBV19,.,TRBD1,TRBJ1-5,CASSIGLGGQGILNQPQHF,TGTGCCAGTAGTATAGGGTTAGGGGGACAGGGAATTCTCAATCAGCCCCAGCATTTT
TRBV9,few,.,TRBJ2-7,CASSVDGSPIYEQYF,TGTGCCAGCAGCGTAGATGGTAGCCCGATCTACGAGCAGTACTTC
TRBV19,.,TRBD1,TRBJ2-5,CASSTIQGAQETQYF,TGTGCCAGTAGTACTATACAGGGGGCACAAGAGACCCAGTACTTC
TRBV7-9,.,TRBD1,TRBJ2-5,CASSLPRGLGETQYF,TGTGCCAGCAGCTTACCGAGGGGGCTGGGAGAGACCCAGTACTTC
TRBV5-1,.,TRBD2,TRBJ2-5,CASSLAAGVGEQYF,TGCGCCAGCAGCTTGGCAGCGGGAGTAGGTGAGCAGTACTTC
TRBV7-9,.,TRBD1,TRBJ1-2,CASSLAKTGPYGYTF,TGTGCCAGCAGCTTAGCAAAGACAGGGCCCTATGGCTACACCTTC
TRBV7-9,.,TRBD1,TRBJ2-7,CASTPLEGQGDEQYF,TGTGCCAGCACCCCCCTAGAGGGACAGGGGGACGAGCAGTACTTC
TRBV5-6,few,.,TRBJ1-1,CASSQEGWSTEAFF,TGTGCCAGCAGCCAGGAGGGGTGGAGTACTGAAGCTTTCTTT
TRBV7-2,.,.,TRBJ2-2,CASSPRVPGELFF,TGTGCCAGCAGCCCCAGGGTGCCCGGGGAGCTGTTTTTT
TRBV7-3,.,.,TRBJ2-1,CASSSPGHEQFF,TGTGCCAGCAGCTCACCGGGTCATGAGCAGTTCTTC
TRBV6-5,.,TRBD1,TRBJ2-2,CASRTGTGTAGELFF,TGTGCCAGTCGAACGGGGACAGGGACCGCCGGGGAGCTGTTTTTT
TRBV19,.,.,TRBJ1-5,CASSAQGRSNQPQHF,TGTGCCAGTAGTGCGCAGGGCCGGAGCAATCAGCCCCAGCATTTT
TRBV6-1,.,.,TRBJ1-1,CASRLGQREAFF,TGTGCCAGCAGGTTAGGACAGCGTGAAGCTTTCTTT
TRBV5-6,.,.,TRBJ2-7,CASSHDSITYEQYF,TGTGCCAGCAGCCATGACAGCATAACCTACGAGCAGTACTTC
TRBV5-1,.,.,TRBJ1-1,CASSLGVMLNTEAFF,TGCGCCAGCAGCTTAGGGGTGATGTTGAACACTGAAGCTTTCTTT
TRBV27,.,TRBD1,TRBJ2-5,CASGQGVQETQYF,TGTGCCAGCGGCCAGGGGGTTCAAGAGACCCAGTACTTC
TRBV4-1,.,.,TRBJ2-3,CASSQGATDTQYF,TGCGCCAGCAGCCAAGGGGCCACAGATACGCAGTATTTT
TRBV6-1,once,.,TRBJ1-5,CASSEAYRQPQHF,TGTGCCAGCAGTGAAGCCTACCGGCAGCCCCAGCATTTT
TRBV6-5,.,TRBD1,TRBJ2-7,CASSYSQGAREQYF,TGTGCCAGCAGTTACAGTCAGGGGGCGAGAGAGCAGTACTTC
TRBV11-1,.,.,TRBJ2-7,CASSYLGYSYEQYF,TGTGCCAGCAGCTACTTGGGCTATTCCTACGAGCAGTACTTC
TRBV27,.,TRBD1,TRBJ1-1,CASSPMGQGVNTEAFF,TGTGCCAGCAGTCCCATGGGACAGGGGGTGAACACTGAAGCTTTCTTT
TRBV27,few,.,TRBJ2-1,CASSLRVDPYNEQFF,TGTGCCAGCAGTTTGAGGGTGGACCCCTACAATGAGCAGTTCTTC
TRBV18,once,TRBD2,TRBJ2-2,CASSPSLPGLALDTGELFF,TGTGCCAGCTCACCTTCACTTCCGGGACTAGCCTTGGACACCGGGGAGCTGTTTTTT
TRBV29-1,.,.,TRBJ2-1,CSVEGQGGNEQFF,TGCAGCGTTGAAGGACAGGGAGGCAATGAGCAGTTCTTC
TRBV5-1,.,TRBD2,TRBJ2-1,CASSSLAGGSNEQFF,TGCGCCAGCAGCTCACTAGCGGGAGGCTCGAATGAGCAGTTCTTC
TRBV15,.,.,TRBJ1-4,CATSTRGATNEKLFF,TGTGCCACCAGCACCAGGGGCGCAACTAATGAAAAACTGTTTTTT